What follows are 11 T cell receptor beta chains derived from one specimen sequenced in a study of CD8 T cells in ankylosing spondylitis. The study, taken as a whole, reports: What seemed typical of ankylosing spondylitis blood was a TCR beta motif built from roughly eight highly homologous variants.

Their antigens are not known. TCRdb ran MiXCR on the 5' RACE reads and lists one entry per CDR3 protein. The profile shows about 750,000 distinct CDR3 sequences, 15% to 20% of them singletons. Source material: blood, either unsorted or a sorted T cell fraction (not recorded which). These receptor sequences come from a male donor with ankylosing spondylitis.

This clonotype was found a few times. J is TRBJ2-1 and V is TRBV27; tentatively, D is TRBD2 (6 bases). CDR1 is MNHEY, CDR2 SMNVEV, per germline (reference sequence). Trimming left V 4 bases short and J 0 bases short, with 22 bases between. The CDR3 is 19 residues long. The CDR3: CASSSRLASDGSSYNEQFF. The DNA of the CDR3 is TGTGCCAGCAGTTCCCGACTGGCTTCTGACGGGAGCTCCTACAATGAGCAGTTCTTC.

The chain is built from TRBV12-3 or TRBV12-4 and TRBJ2-2, with D maybe TRBD2 (6 bases). Trimming shortened V by 7 bases and J by 2 bases, and 14 bases separated the two germline ends. The CDR3 contains 15 residues. CDR3 protein: CASTGPGLNTGELFF. DNA of the CDR3: TGTGCCAGCACTGGCCCGGGACTCAACACCGGGGAGCTGTTTTTT.

The chain has TRBV3-1 and TRBJ2-7, with 9 bases matching TRBD2. The germline CDR1 and CDR2 sequences are LGHDT and YNNKEL (reference sequence). Trimming removed 1 base from V and 2 bases from J; junction bases left unmatched: 6. The CDR3 has 16 residues. The CDR3 protein is CASSQVSSGTAYEQYF. CDR3 DNA sequence: TGTGCCAGCAGCCAAGTGTCTAGCGGGACCGCCTACGAGCAGTACTTC.

This clonotype was detected a few times. The rearrangement links TRBV6-5 to TRBJ2-5, with 10 bases that match TRBD2. Germline V lookup: CDR1 MNHEY, CDR2 SVGAGI. J gave up 1 base and V 2 bases, and 4 bases lay outside the gene matches. There are 16 residues in the CDR3. The CDR3 bases are TGTGCCAGCAGTTACGGGTCTAGCGGGAGCCAAGAGACCCAGTACTTC. Its translation is CASSYGSSGSQETQYF.

The chain joins TRBV27 to TRBJ1-4; tentative D call: TRBD1 (5 bases). Germline V gene lookup returns CDR1 MNHEY and CDR2 SMNVEV (reference sequence). V dropped 0 bases and J dropped 6 bases, with 8 bases sitting between them. This CDR3 contains 14 residues. This CDR3 is CASSLSGADEKLFF. For the CDR3, the DNA is TGTGCCAGCAGTTTATCAGGGGCCGATGAAAAACTGTTTTTT. The full variable domain, rest sourced from reference TRBV27 and TRBJ1-4, is EAQVTQNPRYLITVTGKKLTVTCSQNMNHEYMSWYRQDPGLGLRQIYYSMNVEVTDKGDVPEGYKVSRKEKRNFPLILESPSPNQTSLYFCASSLSGADEKLFFGSGTQLSVL.

The V and J genes are TRBV28 and TRBJ2-7, with 7 bases lining up with TRBD2. The CDR3 covers 16 residues. After removal of 2 bases from V and 0 bases from J, the junction contained 7 bases not matched to a gene. In germline, CDR1 is MDHEN, CDR2 SYDVKM. Written as DNA, the CDR3 is TGTGCCAGCAGTTTAGCTGGACTAGTTACCTCCTACGAGCAGTACTTC. This sequence encodes CASSLAGLVTSYEQYF.

V is TRBV13 and J is TRBJ2-3; 10 nucleotides line up with TRBD1. The junction had 14 bases not matched to a gene; V was cut back by 4 bases and J by 4 bases. The CDR3 consists of 18 residues. The germline gives CDR1 PRHDT, CDR2 FYEKMQ (reference sequence). CDR3 DNA: TGTGCCAGCAGCTCATTCTTGGGGACAGGGGAGATCGCAGATACGCAGTATTTT. Translation: CASSSFLGTGEIADTQYF.

V gene TRBV19 combines with J gene TRBJ1-2; TRBD1 is a possible D gene (6 bases). This CDR3 region has 13 residues. The ends were cut back, 3 bases at V and 7 bases at J, with 12 bases in the middle. Germline V lookup: CDR1 LNHDA, CDR2 SQIVND (reference sequence). As DNA, the CDR3 is TGTGCCAGTAGTATCGGCCAGGGGTCTGGCTACACCTTC. This codes for CASSIGQGSGYTF. The full variable domain, its missing parts supplied by reference TRBV19 and TRBJ1-2, is DGGITQSPKYLFRKEGQNVTLSCEQNLNHDAMYWYRQDPGQGLRLIYYSQIVNDFQKGDIAEGYSVSREKKESFPLTVTSAQKNPTAFYLCASSIGQGSGYTFGSGTRLTVV.

The DNA for the CDR3 is TGTGCCAGCAGCCAAGACCTAACGGGCCCCGAGGGAGATACGCAGTATTTT. This codes for CASSQDLTGPEGDTQYF. This chain connects TRBV3-1 to TRBJ2-3, with a weak D call TRBD2 (5 bases). Deletions cut 0 bases from V and 5 bases from J, with 18 bases between. The CDR3 sequence is 17 residues long. Per germline, CDR1 LGHDT and CDR2 YNNKEL (reference sequence).

This clonotype was detected only a few times. V and J are TRBV6-1 and TRBJ1-1; perhaps TRBD1 as D (6 bases). Germline V gene data show CDR1 as MNHNS and CDR2 as SASEGT. The CDR3 is 14 amino acids. Trimming took off 6 bases at V and 5 bases at J, with 16 bases between the two ends. The CDR3 bases are TGTGCCAGCAGCACCACAGGGTACGGGACTGAAGCTTTCTTT. Protein product: CASSTTGYGTEAFF.

V gene TRBV20-1 combines with J gene TRBJ2-2, with 10 bases identical to TRBD2. Germline CDR1 reads DFQATT; CDR2 reads SNEGSKA (reference sequence). V lost 5 bases and J lost 4; bases outside the gene matches: 13. CDR3 length equals 17 residues. The CDR3 here is CSAPPGGAGGRTGELFF. The CDR3 DNA reads as TGCAGTGCTCCCCCCGGGGGAGCGGGAGGGCGCACCGGGGAGCTGTTTTTT.